A single sample gave rise to the 22 T cell receptor beta chains below, sequenced in a study of blood T cell repertoires in COVID-19 (dated by TCRdb to about 2020). Library preparation employed the immunoSEQ multiplex PCR assay. This is the immuneACCESS table as TCRdb keeps it, with only in-frame sequences that have V and J called. A part of the clones is gone; compared with another copy, unresolved V genes explain less than half, and the rest is unexplained. This sample comprises about 200,000 clones, around nine tenths of them detected only once. The ten largest account for 15% to 20% of the sample. Source material: peripheral blood. Source of these receptors: a man aged 50-60 years with COVID-19, enrolled during active disease.

This rearrangement joins TRBV12-5 to TRBJ2-7, with 7 bases aligning to TRBD2. With 5 bases clipped from V and 4 bases from J, the junction kept 11 bases outside the gene matches. Germline lookup yields CDR1 LGHNT and CDR2 FRNRAP. CDR3 length: 15 residues. CDR3 sequence: CASGPIGGRAYEQYF. CDR3 nucleotides: TGTGCTAGTGGTCCTATAGGTGGGAGGGCTTACGAGCAGTACTTC.

The chain joins TRBV5-4 to TRBJ2-1; 7 positions match TRBD2. There are 14 residues in the CDR3. Germline V lookup: CDR1 SGHNT, CDR2 YYREEE (reference sequence). V gave up 4 bases and J gave up 8 bases; unmatched junction bases: 9. The CDR3 protein is CASSAQTSWHEQFF. In nucleotides, the CDR3 is TGTGCCAGCAGCGCACAGACTAGCTGGCATGAGCAGTTCTTC.

This clone is medium-sized by share. CDR3 DNA sequence: TGTGCCAGCAGCTTTCCCCAAGCGGCAGTCTACGAGCAGTACTTC. Its translation is CASSFPQAAVYEQYF. The chain uses TRBV5-4 and TRBJ2-7; weak D call: TRBD2 (5 bases). The CDR3 is made up of 15 amino acids. V was clipped by 2 bases and J by 3 bases, with 15 bases between them. Germline CDR1 and CDR2: SGHNT and YYREEE (reference sequence).

The chain employs TRBV27 and TRBJ1-5; 7 bases map to TRBD1. The trim removed 1 base at V and 6 bases at J, leaving 9 bases unmatched. Germline assignment: CDR1 MNHEY and CDR2 SMNVEV (reference sequence). The CDR3 runs 16 residues. As DNA, the CDR3 is TGTGCCAGCAGTTTATATTCAGGGGGGTTACGTCAGCCCCAGCATTTT. Its protein is CASSLYSGGLRQPQHF.

V gene TRBV16 combines with J gene TRBJ2-2; D is uncertain. The CDR3 covers 12 residues. CDR1 and CDR2 (germline): KGHSY, FQNENV. The V end lost 6 bases, the J end lost 1 base, and 3 bases lay between the germline ends. CDR3 protein: CASSRNTGELFF. The CDR3 bases are TGTGCCAGCAGTCGGAACACCGGGGAGCTGTTTTTT.

This chain links TRBV20-1 with TRBJ2-5; 12 bases match TRBD2. This CDR3 has 14 amino acids. CDR1 DFQATT and CDR2 SNEGSKA come from the germline V gene (reference sequence). V shed 3 bases, J shed 4 bases, and the junction held 3 bases outside the gene matches. The DNA for the CDR3 is TGCAGTGCTAGTTCTAGCGGGAGGGCAGAGACCCAGTACTTC. Translation gives CSASSSGRAETQYF.

V usage is TRBV29-1 and J usage is TRBJ2-1; possible D gene TRBD2, 5 bases. Trimming stripped 4 bases from V and 9 bases from J, with 16 bases between. Germline CDR1 and CDR2: SQVTM and ANQGSEA. The CDR3 is 13 residues long. Written as DNA, the CDR3 is TGCAGCGTTGGGTTCCGGGGAACGGGTGAGCAGTTCTTC. Translated, it gives CSVGFRGTGEQFF.

This chain uses TRBV6-6 with TRBJ2-1; TRBD1 aligns across 10 bases. Looked up from germline, CDR1 is MNHNY and CDR2 is SVGAGI (reference sequence). The CDR3 totals 16 residues. Trimming cost V 6 bases and J 7 bases; bases outside gene matches: 12. The CDR3 DNA follows: TGTGCCAGCAGAGGTCCGGGACAGGGGCAGGGAAATGAGCAGTTCTTC. Translating it yields CASRGPGQGQGNEQFF.

This clone has only one observation. The chain combines TRBV9 with TRBJ2-7, with 9 positions matching TRBD1. The CDR3 is 15 residues long. Germline V gene sequence: CDR1 SGDLS, CDR2 YYNGEE. The trim removed 3 bases at V and 7 bases at J, leaving 11 bases unmatched. The CDR3 sequence is CASSAAGTGLGEQYF. CDR3 in DNA: TGTGCCAGCAGCGCGGCCGGGACAGGGCTCGGGGAGCAGTACTTC.

V is TRBV29-1 and J is TRBJ1-1, with D tentatively TRBD1 (5 bases). V was trimmed by 7 bases and J by 4 bases, leaving 16 bases between them. This CDR3 is built from 13 residues. CDR1 and CDR2 (germline): SQVTM, ANQGSEA. CDR3 in DNA: TGCAGCGCGGAGACAGACATAAGCACTGAAGCTTTCTTT. It encodes CSAETDISTEAFF.

The chain is built from TRBV6-6 and TRBJ1-2, with a tentative D call TRBD1 (5 bases). CDR1 is MNHNY, CDR2 SVGAGI, per germline (reference sequence). The CDR3 runs to 14 residues. Trimming cost V 6 bases and J 5 bases, with 16 bases left between them. Written as DNA, the CDR3 is TGTGCCAGCAGCCTGGTGACAGAAGAATATGGCTACACCTTC. As protein: CASSLVTEEYGYTF.

The rearrangement joins TRBV18 to TRBJ2-7; TRBD1 agrees at 7 bases. Trimming removed 6 bases from V and 1 base from J; junction bases left unmatched: 9. The CDR3 loop spans 15 amino acids. Germline CDR1 is KGHSH and CDR2 is LQKENI. The CDR3 spells CASSALPGQSYEQYF. The CDR3 coding sequence is TGTGCCAGCTCCGCTCTTCCGGGACAGTCCTACGAGCAGTACTTC.

The chain carries TRBV7-3 and TRBJ2-1; 12 nucleotides align to TRBD2. The germline gives CDR1 SGHTA, CDR2 FQGTGA. With V trimmed by 6 bases and J by 2 bases, 2 bases remained unmatched. The CDR3 loop spans 15 amino acids. The CDR3: CASSSSGRAYNEQFF. The CDR3 coding sequence is TGTGCCAGCAGTTCTAGCGGGAGGGCCTACAATGAGCAGTTCTTC. The variable domain in full, completed from reference TRBV7-3 and TRBJ2-1, reads GAGVSQTPSNKVTEKGKYVELRCDPISGHTALYWYRQSLGQGPEFLIYFQGTGAADDSGLPNDRFFAVRPEGSVSTLKIQRTERGDSAVYLCASSSSGRAYNEQFFGPGTRLTVL.

V gene TRBV29-1 combines with J gene TRBJ2-3, with TRBD2 identical over 8 bases. Germline V gene data show CDR1 as SQVTM and CDR2 as ANQGSEA. The CDR3 consists of 12 residues. J gave up 7 bases and V 7 bases, and 7 bases lay outside the gene matches. The CDR3 coding sequence is TGCAGCGCTGGACGGGGGGGGAATACGCAGTATTTT. Translation: CSAGRGGNTQYF.

The genes are TRBV2 and TRBJ2-7, with D possibly TRBD1 on 5 matching bases. The CDR3 length is 14 residues. Germline V gives CDR1 SNHLY, CDR2 FYNNEI. The V and J ends lost 6 bases and 1 base respectively, with 13 bases between them. The CDR3 is CASRVGPSSYEQYF. The CDR3 nucleotides read TGTGCCAGCAGGGTGGGGCCCTCATCCTACGAGCAGTACTTC.

This clone was recorded once. This rearrangement joins TRBV5-1 to TRBJ1-6; 8 bases align to TRBD1. This CDR3 has 18 amino acids. Germline V gene data show CDR1 as SGHRS and CDR2 as YFSETQ. With 1 base clipped from V and 7 bases from J, the junction kept 13 bases outside the gene matches. CDR3 sequence reads: CASSLFGTGNLRNSPLHF. CDR3 nucleotides: TGCGCCAGCAGCTTGTTCGGGACAGGCAACCTCCGAAATTCACCCCTCCACTTT.

The V and J genes are TRBV2 and TRBJ2-7; D is uncertain. Trimming stripped 9 bases from V and 0 bases from J, with 12 bases between. Germline CDR1 SNHLY, CDR2 FYNNEI. The CDR3 length is 13 residues. This chain's CDR3 is CASERSSSYEQYF. The CDR3 nucleotides are TGTGCCAGTGAGAGGAGTAGCTCCTACGAGCAGTACTTC.

Only one count was recorded for this clone. The chain employs TRBV3-1 (or the pseudogene TRBV3-2) and TRBJ1-6; no clear D. Trimming cost V 5 bases and J 7 bases, with 18 bases left between them. This CDR3 has 16 amino acids. Germline CDR1 and CDR2: LGHDT and YNNKEL (reference sequence). CDR3 DNA: TGTGCCAGCAGCTATGGCCCGAATCCACGAAATTCACCCCTCCACTTT. Protein sequence: CASSYGPNPRNSPLHF.

The chain has TRBV21-1 and TRBJ1-2. TRBV21-1 is reported as a pseudogene. The CDR3 loop spans 21 amino acids. The CDR3 spells CASSTTTKEGYFFPVGYGYTF. The CDR3 coding sequence is TGTGCCAGCAGCACGACTACAAAGGAGGGGTACTTCTTCCCCGTAGGCTATGGCTACACCTTC.

The chain's CDR3 is CASSEAEGGMGGGFEQYF. CDR3 in DNA: TGTGCCAGCAGTGAAGCGGAAGGGGGTATGGGAGGGGGTTTCGAGCAGTACTTC. The chain is built from TRBV6-1 and TRBJ2-7, with D maybe TRBD2 (7 bases). The CDR3 runs to 18 residues. V lost 0 bases, J lost 6 bases, and 24 bases lay in between. CDR1 MNHNS and CDR2 SASEGT come from the germline V gene.

A remark on this clone: Different DNA sequences within this sample yield the same CDR3. The chain recombines TRBV18 with TRBJ2-1; 11 nucleotides match TRBD2. V shed 3 bases and J 5 bases; nucleotides not matched to a gene: 0. Germline CDR1 is KGHSH and CDR2 is LQKENI. CDR3 size: 14 residues. The CDR3 loop is CASSPGLADNEQFF. DNA for the CDR3: TGTGCCAGCTCACCGGGACTAGCGGACAATGAGCAGTTCTTC.

This clone appeared a single time. The V and J genes are TRBV25-1 and TRBJ2-2, with D perhaps TRBD2 (5 bases). Trimming took 5 bases from V and 1 from J, leaving 17 bases between them. CDR3 length: 17 residues. CDR1 is MGHDK, CDR2 SYGVNS, per germline. The CDR3 is CASSPRTGFGNTGELFF. Written as DNA, the CDR3 is TGTGCCAGCAGTCCCCGGACTGGATTCGGGAACACCGGGGAGCTGTTTTTT. The full variable domain, in which reference TRBV25-1 and TRBJ2-2 provide the parts outside the CDR3, is EADIYQTPRYLVIGTGKKITLECSQTMGHDKMYWYQQDPGMELHLIHYSYGVNSTEKGDLSSESTVSRIRTEHFPLTLESARPSHTSQYLCASSPRTGFGNTGELFFGEGSRLTVL.